This TCR beta chain was sequenced during a study of T cell responses to AZD1222 COVID-19 vaccine. Study-wide results and caveats: An increase in Spike-specific TCR breadth and depth was observed after two AZD1222 doses. Donors were largely white British and mainly female; clonal diversity was possibly underestimated. Just a handful of AZD1222 recipients were seropositive at baseline.

The study pooled second doses at about 4 or about 12 weeks. The germline V gene encodes CDR1 MNHEY and CDR2 SVGAGI. Trimming took 2 bases from V and 4 from J, leaving 15 bases between them. The CDR3 covers 16 residues. Some clones are missing from TCRdb's copy, which holds only in-frame ones; the method was immunoSEQ multiplex PCR. The data show over 150,000 clones, approximately 94% seen once. This clone was detected once. Its target is not known. The V call is TRBV6-5, the J call TRBJ2-1, with D perhaps assigned TRBD1 or TRBD2 (5 bases each). The sequence was obtained from an adult who received the AZD1222 COVID-19 vaccine. Sequencing was performed on peripheral blood, taken 28 days after the second AZD1222 dose. The CDR3 DNA reads as TGTGCCAGCAGTTACGCCGGGGCTCCTTTTTACAATGAGCAGTTCTTC. Protein sequence: CASSYAGAPFYNEQFF.